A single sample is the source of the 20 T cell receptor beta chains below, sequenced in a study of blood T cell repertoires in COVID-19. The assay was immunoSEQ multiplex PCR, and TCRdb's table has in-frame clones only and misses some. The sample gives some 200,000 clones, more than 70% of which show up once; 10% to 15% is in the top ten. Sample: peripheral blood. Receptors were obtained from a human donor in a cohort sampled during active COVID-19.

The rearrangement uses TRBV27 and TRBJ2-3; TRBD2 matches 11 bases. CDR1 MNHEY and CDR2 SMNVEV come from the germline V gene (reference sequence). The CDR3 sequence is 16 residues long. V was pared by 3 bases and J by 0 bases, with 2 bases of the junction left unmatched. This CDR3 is CASSLRTSGSTDTQYF. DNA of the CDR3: TGTGCCAGCAGTTTGCGGACTAGCGGGAGCACAGATACGCAGTATTTT.

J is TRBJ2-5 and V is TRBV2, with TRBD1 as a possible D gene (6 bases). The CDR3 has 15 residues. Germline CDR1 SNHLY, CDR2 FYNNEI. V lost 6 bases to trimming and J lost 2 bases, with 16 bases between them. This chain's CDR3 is CASRRRDTRQETQYF. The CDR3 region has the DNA TGTGCCAGCAGAAGACGGGACACCCGGCAAGAGACCCAGTACTTC.

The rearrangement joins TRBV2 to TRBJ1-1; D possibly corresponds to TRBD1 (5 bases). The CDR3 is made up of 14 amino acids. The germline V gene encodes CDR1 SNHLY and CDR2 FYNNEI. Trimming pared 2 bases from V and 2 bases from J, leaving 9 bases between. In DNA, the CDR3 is TGTGCCAGCAGTGAAACAGGAGTTAACACTGAAGCTTTCTTT. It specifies CASSETGVNTEAFF.

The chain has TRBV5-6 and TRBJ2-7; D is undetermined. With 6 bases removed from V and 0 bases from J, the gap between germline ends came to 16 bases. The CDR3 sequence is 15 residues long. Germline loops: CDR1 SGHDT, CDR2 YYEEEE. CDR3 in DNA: TGTGCCAGCATCCAGGTTGGTCTTAGCTCCTACGAGCAGTACTTC. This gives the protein CASIQVGLSSYEQYF.

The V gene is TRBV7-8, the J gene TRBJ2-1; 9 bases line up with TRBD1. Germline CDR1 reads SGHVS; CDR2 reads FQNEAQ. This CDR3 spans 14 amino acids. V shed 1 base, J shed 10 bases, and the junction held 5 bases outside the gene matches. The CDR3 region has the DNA TGTGCCAGCAGCTTAGGGGCGGGACAGGGCGAGCAGTTCTTC. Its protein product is CASSLGAGQGEQFF.

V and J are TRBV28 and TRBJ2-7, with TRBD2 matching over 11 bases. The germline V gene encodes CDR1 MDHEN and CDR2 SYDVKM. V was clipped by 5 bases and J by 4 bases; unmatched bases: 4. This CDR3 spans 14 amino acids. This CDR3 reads CASSLAGGWYEQYF. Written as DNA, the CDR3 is TGTGCCAGCAGTCTAGCGGGAGGATGGTACGAGCAGTACTTC.

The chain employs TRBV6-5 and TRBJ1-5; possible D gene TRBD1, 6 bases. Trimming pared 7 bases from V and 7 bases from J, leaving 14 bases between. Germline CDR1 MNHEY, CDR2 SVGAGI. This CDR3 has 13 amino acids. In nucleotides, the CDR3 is TGTGCCAGCACCAGGGGAGGGGGGCAGCCCCAGCATTTT. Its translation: CASTRGGGQPQHF.

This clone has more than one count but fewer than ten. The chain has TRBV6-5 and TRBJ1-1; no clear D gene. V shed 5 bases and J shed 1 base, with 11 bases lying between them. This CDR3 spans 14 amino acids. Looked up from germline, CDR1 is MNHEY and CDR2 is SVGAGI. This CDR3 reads CASSTGSPNTEAFF. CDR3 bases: TGTGCCAGCAGTACCGGGTCCCCGAACACTGAAGCTTTCTTT.

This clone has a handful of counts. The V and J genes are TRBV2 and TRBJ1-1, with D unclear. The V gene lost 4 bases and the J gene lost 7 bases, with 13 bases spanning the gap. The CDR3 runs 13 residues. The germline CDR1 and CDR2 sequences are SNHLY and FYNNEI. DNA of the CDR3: TGTGCCAGCAGTGGCCGAATGCCGGGTGAAGCTTTCTTT. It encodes CASSGRMPGEAFF.

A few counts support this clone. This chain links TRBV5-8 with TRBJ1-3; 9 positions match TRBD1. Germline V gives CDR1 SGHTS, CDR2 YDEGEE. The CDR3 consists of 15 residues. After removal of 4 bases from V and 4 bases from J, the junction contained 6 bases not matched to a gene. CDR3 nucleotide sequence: TGTGCCAGCAGCCGGGACAGGGAAGGGGGAAACACCATATATTTT. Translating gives CASSRDREGGNTIYF.

The CDR3 protein is CASSSLDRPGNTIYF. CDR3 DNA sequence: TGTGCCAGCAGTAGTTTGGACAGGCCTGGAAACACCATATATTTT. The rearrangement links TRBV25-1 to TRBJ1-3, with 7 bases aligning to TRBD1. The CDR3 covers 15 residues. V shed 5 bases, J shed 2 bases, and the junction held 6 bases outside the gene matches. CDR1 MGHDK and CDR2 SYGVNS come from the germline V gene.

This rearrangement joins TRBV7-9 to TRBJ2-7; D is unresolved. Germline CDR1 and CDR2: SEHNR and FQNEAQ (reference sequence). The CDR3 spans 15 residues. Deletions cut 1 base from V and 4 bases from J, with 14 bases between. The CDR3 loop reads CASSLVLETVYEQYF. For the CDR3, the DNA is TGTGCCAGCAGCTTAGTATTGGAGACGGTATACGAGCAGTACTTC.

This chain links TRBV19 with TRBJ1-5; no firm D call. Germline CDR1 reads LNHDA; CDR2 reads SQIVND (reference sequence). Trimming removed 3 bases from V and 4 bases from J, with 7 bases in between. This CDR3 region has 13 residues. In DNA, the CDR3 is TGTGCCAGTAGTATGGGCAGAAATCAGCCCCAGCATTTT. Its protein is CASSMGRNQPQHF.

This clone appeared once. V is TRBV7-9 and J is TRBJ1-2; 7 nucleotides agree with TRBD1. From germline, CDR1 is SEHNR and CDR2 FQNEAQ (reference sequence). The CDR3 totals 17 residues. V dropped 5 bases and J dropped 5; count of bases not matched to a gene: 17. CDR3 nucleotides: TGTGCCAGCAGCCAGCGACAGGGCCCCGGGTCACCTTATGGCTACACCTTC. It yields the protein CASSQRQGPGSPYGYTF.

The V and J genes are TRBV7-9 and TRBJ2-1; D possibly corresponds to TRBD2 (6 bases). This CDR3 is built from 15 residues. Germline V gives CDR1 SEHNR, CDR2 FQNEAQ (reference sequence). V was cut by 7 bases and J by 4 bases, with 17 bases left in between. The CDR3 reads CASIRTGLEYNEQFF. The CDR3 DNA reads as TGTGCCAGCATTAGAACGGGACTGGAATACAATGAGCAGTTCTTC. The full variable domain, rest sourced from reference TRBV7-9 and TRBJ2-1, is DTGVSQNPRHKITKRGQNVTFRCDPISEHNRLYWYRQTLGQGPEFLTYFQNEAQLEKSRLLSDRFSAERPKGSFSTLEIQRTEQGDSAMYLCASIRTGLEYNEQFFGPGTRLTVL.

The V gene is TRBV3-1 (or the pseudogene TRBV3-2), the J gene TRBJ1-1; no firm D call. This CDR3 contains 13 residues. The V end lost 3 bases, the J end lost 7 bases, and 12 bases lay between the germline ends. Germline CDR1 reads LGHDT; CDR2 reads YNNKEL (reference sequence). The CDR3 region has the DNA TGTGCCAGCAGCCAGCACGGAGGCGGTGAAGCTTTCTTT. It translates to CASSQHGGGEAFF.

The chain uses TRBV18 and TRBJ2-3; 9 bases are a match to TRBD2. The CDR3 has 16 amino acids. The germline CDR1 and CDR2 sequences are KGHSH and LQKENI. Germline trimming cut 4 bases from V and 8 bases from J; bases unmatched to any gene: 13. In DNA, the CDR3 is TGTGCCAGCTCACTTAGAAGCGGGAGGAGCCAGGGTACGCAGTATTTT. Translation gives CASSLRSGRSQGTQYF.

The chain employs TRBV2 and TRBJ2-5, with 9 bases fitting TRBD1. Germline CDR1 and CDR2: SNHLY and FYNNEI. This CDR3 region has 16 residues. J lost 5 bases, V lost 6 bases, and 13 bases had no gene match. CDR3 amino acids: CASSPWGDRVTETQYF. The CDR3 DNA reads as TGTGCCAGCAGCCCGTGGGGGGACAGGGTCACGGAGACCCAGTACTTC.

The CDR3 DNA sequence: TGTGCCAGTAGTATAGGGACAGCCTACGAGCAGTACTTC. Translation: CASSIGTAYEQYF. The rearrangement links TRBV19 to TRBJ2-7; TRBD1 might be the D (6 bases). There are 13 residues in the CDR3. Trimming cost V 1 base and J 2 bases, with 6 bases left between them. CDR1 is LNHDA, CDR2 SQIVND, per germline (reference sequence).

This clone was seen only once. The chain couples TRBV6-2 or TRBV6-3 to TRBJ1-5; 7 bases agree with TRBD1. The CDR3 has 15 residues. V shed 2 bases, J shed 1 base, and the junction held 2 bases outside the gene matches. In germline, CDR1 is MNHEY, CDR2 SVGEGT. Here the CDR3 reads CASSYRGQSNQPQHF. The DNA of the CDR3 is TGTGCCAGCAGTTACAGGGGGCAGAGCAATCAGCCCCAGCATTTT.